The 7 T cell receptor beta chains below were found in one sample sequenced in a study of T cells in women clearing cervical HPV infection. The protocol was immunoSEQ multiplex PCR, while the TCRdb copy is restricted to in-frame clones and leaves out a portion. The sample data list under 45,000 clones. Sequences were obtained from blood buffy coat. The receptors here all came from a woman aged 18 to 75 with a cervical HPV16 infection that either progressed to CIN3+ or cleared (not recorded which).

Regarding this clone: Read sequence stops 3 residues before the CDR3 end, and the germline J gene provides the missing end. This sequence joins TRBV18 and TRBJ1-3; D is possibly TRBD1 (6 bases). The CDR3 sequence is 16 residues long. Trimming removed 0 bases at V and 2 bases at J, with 11 bases between. From germline, CDR1 is KGHSH and CDR2 LQKENI. CDR3 bases read: TGTGCCAGCTCACCACCGGGGGGGCTGGCTGGAAACACC. It specifies CASSPPGGLAGNT. The entire CDR3 sequence reads CASSPPGGLAGNTIYF. Filled out from reference TRBV18 and TRBJ1-3, the complete variable domain reads NAGVMQNPRHLVRRRGQEARLRCSPMKGHSHVYWYRQLPEEGLKFMVYLQKENIIDESGMPKERFSAEFPKEGPSILRIQQVVRGDSAAYFCASSPPGGLAGNTIYFGEGSWLTVV.

Turning to this clone: Read coverage stops 3 residues before the CDR3 terminus; the germline J gene supplies the remainder. The V call is TRBV5-1, the J call TRBJ1-1; TRBD1 is a possible D gene (6 bases). There are 13 residues in the CDR3. Germline CDR1 is SGHRS and CDR2 is YFSETQ. The part of the CDR3 DNA that was read is TGCGCCAGCAGCCTGGGCGGACAGTCCGAA. It is translated as CASSLGGQSE. The entire CDR3 reads CASSLGGQSEAFF.

Details on this clone: From the germline J gene comes the end of the CDR3, since the read stops 3 residues before it. This chain joins TRBV2 and TRBJ1-1; 8 bases agree with TRBD1. The CDR3 extends over 17 amino acids. J gave up 0 bases and V 3 bases, and 9 bases lay outside the gene matches. Germline assignment: CDR1 SNHLY and CDR2 FYNNEI. The CDR3 region is CASSERGTGFLNTEAFF. The covered CDR3 bases are TGTGCCAGCAGTGAGAGGGGGACAGGTTTTTTGAACACTGAA.

A note on this clone: The read comes to an end 3 residues before the CDR3 does, leaving the germline J gene to fill in the end. The chain joins TRBV12-3 or TRBV12-4 to TRBJ1-6; 9 nucleotides agree with TRBD1. Trimming took 6 bases from V and 7 from J; bases not matched to a gene: 7. The CDR3 runs to 15 residues. The chain's CDR3 is CASSGRTGVNSPLHF. CDR3 DNA, as far as it was read: TGTGCCAGCAGCGGCCGGACAGGGGTGAATTCACCC.

For this clone: The read halts 3 residues ahead of the CDR3 end, with the missing end drawn from the germline J gene. The chain has TRBV5-4 and TRBJ1-1, with D possibly matching TRBD1 (6 bases). Germline V gene data show CDR1 as SGHNT and CDR2 as YYREEE (reference sequence). CDR3 length: 16 amino acids. V shed 1 base and J shed 3 bases, with 16 bases lying between them. CDR3 loop: CASSLKSTGIDTEAFF. CDR3 bases read: TGTGCCAGCAGCTTGAAATCAACAGGGATAGACACTGAA.

With regard to this clone: The read terminates 3 residues before the CDR3 end, so the remaining end is supplied by the germline J gene. The chain recombines TRBV10-3 with TRBJ2-5, with a possible D match to TRBD2 (6 bases). Trimming took off 0 bases at V and 4 bases at J, with 21 bases between the two ends. Germline V lookup: CDR1 ENHRY, CDR2 SYGVKD. The CDR3 extends over 18 amino acids. The covered CDR3 bases are TGTGCCATCAGTGAGTCGAATCGTCTGTGGTTGGGGGGAGAGACC. The encoded protein is CAISESNRLWLGGET. The CDR3, in full, reads CAISESNRLWLGGETQYF.

Comments on this clone: The read gets to within 3 residues of the CDR3 end, and the germline J gene fills in the rest. The chain carries TRBV5-1 and TRBJ2-3; TRBD1 aligns across 8 bases. The CDR3 contains 15 residues. V was clipped by 4 bases and J by 2 bases; unmatched bases: 6. Germline lookup yields CDR1 SGHRS and CDR2 YFSETQ. The CDR3 sequence is CASSKDRAYTDTQYF. Partial CDR3 DNA: TGCGCCAGCAGCAAGGACAGGGCCTACACAGATACG.